This TCR beta chain was documented in a study of cytomegalovirus exposure and HLA in healthy donors (dated 2017 in TCRdb). Regarding the study in general: In an earlier analysis of around 540 of the donors, approximately 300 Gb of sequence data and about 110 million unique TCR beta sequences from about 180 million T cells were reported. Roughly 300 gigabases of sequencing data and around 88 million unique TCR sequences made up an early release that covered approximately 700 HLA-typed donors. The genetic ancestry cluster associated with self-reported Caucasian donors included around 76% of the roughly 410 genotyped donors. The study was designed to test whether signatures of past pathogen exposure could be identified by cataloging public T cell receptors. The study profiled the T cell repertoires of approximately 700 subjects by immunosequencing and related them to cytomegalovirus serostatus. Besides the first cohort of roughly 660 subjects, a separate validation cohort made up of 120 different subjects was used. High-throughput TCR immunosequencing, statistical association of individual TCRs with disease status, and machine learning were combined to predict cytomegalovirus infection status. To study patterns of TCR occurrence, a later analysis re-analyzed previously published TCR beta repertoires from just over 650 donors and added high-resolution HLA genotyping. Rather than using new phenotypic data, the later analysis identified candidate immune exposures from TCR beta sequences and from how often those sequences occurred across donors. An earlier analysis of around 540 of the donors applied high-throughput TCR beta sequencing to assess whether each TCR beta V gene segment acted as functional or pseudogenic. Donor age, sex, ethnicity and CMV serostatus were compiled together with the repertoire data. A later genetic analysis used genome-wide SNP genotypes for 398 of the 666 donors, treating that subset as a discovery cohort. All discovery cohort repertoires had been generated on a single sequencing platform. Class I and class II HLA loci were covered by the typing at four-digit resolution. The number of donors typed differed by locus, with about 629-640 for A, B, C, DRB1 and DQB1, around 500 for DQA1, approximately 570 for DPA1, and approximately 470 for DPB1. About five DR-DQ haplotypes were handled as single units for association and clustering because linkage in the cohort was strong. On average, roughly 240,000 unique TCR beta nucleotide sequences were sequenced per donor among fewer than 500 genotyped donors of the cohort, with roughly 18% of those sequences being non-productive.

In total, roughly 670 healthy bone marrow donors made up the cohort. At the time of sampling, all cohort members were nominally healthy, though unrecorded immune exposures were likely present. The donor was CMV seropositive and was included in the group of 289 seropositive cohort members. Every donor gave a peripheral blood sample, and the peripheral blood mononuclear cells from that sample were used for TCR beta sequencing. Genomic DNA was extracted from the blood cell samples with the Qiagen DNeasy Blood Extraction Kit. General study outcomes and caveats: Most CMV-associated TCR beta chains appeared to be HLA-restricted in a later analysis, and the HLA associations seemed to be driven largely by CMV exposure. A later analysis found that HLA-associated TCR beta chains were more clonally expanded and had lower generation probabilities than equally common non-associated chains. In a later genetic analysis, a missense DCLRE1C variant was associated with V-gene and J-gene trimming of TCR beta chains, and the association was replicated in an independent cohort. Approximately 18 rarely observed V segments, including chromosome 9 orphons, were excluded from the earlier analysis of about 500 of the donors because counts were too low. Some IMGT-functional V segments, including TRBV6-2 and TRBV6-3, could not be told apart with the 87-base-pair reads, so those segments were excluded. A later analysis reported that several top co-occurrence clusters appeared linked to parvovirus B19, influenza, CMV and Epstein-Barr virus. A further reported finding was that TCR beta sequences accurately predicted the HLA-A and HLA-B alleles for most subjects in the first cohort. Most TCR sequences were seen in very few donors, while some public TCRs were found in many individuals. Because HLA typing was missing for some donors at each locus, association tests included only the typed subset. CMV serostatus was the only immune exposure information available for the cohort. According to a later genetic analysis, donors in an Asian-associated ancestry cluster had fewer N-insertions in productive TCRs than the approximately 610-donor mean. The cohort was sequenced for TCR beta chains only, and without alpha or paired-chain data the features that could be detected were limited. A cluster of highly shared sequence variants was judged likely to represent a technical artifact of the sequencing pipeline. In vitro tests confirmed that a few of the cytomegalovirus-associated TCR beta chains recognize cytomegalovirus antigens. Linkage disequilibrium might explain the correlated functional status among segregating V segments, but an unknown experimental factor could not be excluded. In a later analysis, TCR association rates were found to vary across HLA loci, with the most associated TCRs seen for DRB1 alleles and the fewest for HLA-C alleles. The study listed approximately 150 TCR beta chains as associated with cytomegalovirus. Sequencing depth was assumed to be roughly uniform across donors in the presence/absence analyses, though that assumption may not hold. In both the original and validation cohorts, the classifier was reported to diagnose cytomegalovirus status with high specificity and sensitivity. It was suggested by the authors that the approach could potentially be generalized to other disease states and immunological phenotypes. Specific HLA alleles were associated with some 15,000 TCR beta sequences at a false discovery rate of 0.05 in a later analysis. In an earlier analysis of 587 of the donors, most TCR beta V segments were observed in productive rearrangements about 87% or about 30% of the time, broadly matching IMGT annotations. Assigning TCR associations to individual alleles was difficult when HLA alleles, especially DR and DQ, strongly co-occurred.

Preparation of the library involved the immunoSEQ multiplex PCR assay. For the multiplex PCR, a mixture combining 60 forward primers for TCR Vbeta segments and 13 reverse primers for TCR Jbeta segments was used. The CDR3 region of rearranged TCR beta genes was amplified from genomic DNA by a multiplex PCR assay. The Illumina HiSeq System was used to sequence the amplified TCR beta libraries as 87-base-pair reads. As for the original processing: Across the 670 or so repertoires, a later analysis counted roughly 84 million unique TCR beta chains, around 11 million of which were shared by at least two donors. To remove PCR and sequencing errors, raw reads were error-corrected and collapsed into unique sequences using a nearest-neighbor algorithm that merged closely related sequences. To assign V, D and J gene segments, CDR3 sequences were aligned to IMGT reference sequences. For a sequence to be retained, a match of at least six nucleotides was required to both a V gene segment and a J gene segment. A rearrangement was called productive if the CDR3 had no stop codons and remained in frame with V and J, and every other rearrangement was called non-productive. Following IMGT convention, CDR3 was defined as the stretch from the second conserved V-encoded cysteine to the conserved J-encoded phenylalanine. The earlier analysis of a few hundred of the donors excluded any sequence lacking an unambiguous match to a single V gene segment. An earlier analysis of around 600 of the donors classified V segments as functional when productive rearrangements were above 56.7% and as segregating when the standard deviation between donors was above 5%. To diagnose cytomegalovirus status from the catalog of TCR beta chain sequences, a statistical classification framework was built. V and J gene assignment, in a later analysis, came from comparing TCR nucleotide sequences with IMGT/GENE-DB human TR gene sequences. A later analysis assigned CDR3 sequences and most-parsimonious VDJ recombination scenarios with the TCRdist pipeline. A later analysis defined each TCR beta chain by its CDR3 amino acid sequence plus V-gene family, and excluded reads lacking a unique V-gene family. A later analysis removed 550 to 650 highly shared, low-generation-probability nucleotide sequences to deal with suspected cross-contamination and a sequencing artifact. A later analysis calculated a clonal expansion index for each public chain from normalized within-repertoire ranks of inferred template counts. Generation probabilities in a later analysis came from a VDJ recombination model fitted to out-of-frame rearrangements, and those results were checked against IGoR. In a later analysis, TCR-TCR, TCR-HLA and TCR-CMV co-occurrence was scored with hypergeometric tests, and a repertoire-size bias correction was applied to TCR pairs. To estimate false discovery rates, a later analysis permuted the HLA or CMV assignments 20 times. In a later analysis, co-occurring TCRs were grouped using DBSCAN, with TCRdist sequence similarity added in when clustering inside HLA-allele-positive subsets. Repertoires with fewer than 30,000 or more than 120,000 public chains were left out of co-occurrence clustering, as were four to six repertoires with anomalous nucleotide sharing. This is the immuneACCESS table as TCRdb keeps it, with only in-frame sequences that have V and J called. A part of the clones is gone; compared with another copy, unresolved V genes explain less than half, and the rest is unexplained. D and trimming come from the DNA, and the V and J calls and clone size come from that table. Within this sample are about 150,000 clones, with 50% to 75% of them counted one time only. 6% to 8.5% of the sample is taken by the ten largest.

As encoded in the germline V gene (reference sequence), CDR1 is SEHNR while CDR2 is FQNEAQ. V was cut back by 4 bases and J by 9 bases, leaving a gap of 10 bases between them. The CDR3 has 13 amino acids, counting the end cysteine and phenylalanine. CDR3 DNA is the only sequence kept; it has 39 bases, read in frame from the first base. Points on this clone: The specificity of this receptor is unknown. Base qualities are missing; no much larger clone stands one base away.

The receptor was derived from a woman in her sixties or seventies in good health and CMV-seropositive. The V and J genes are TRBV7-9 and TRBJ1-6, with the D segment identity uncertain. Sequenced input: PBMCs. The CDR3 protein sequence reads: CASSSDMGSPLHF. The sequence in DNA is TGTGCCAGCAGCTCTGACATGGGTTCACCCCTCCACTTT. Reference TRBV7-9 and TRBJ1-6 proteins supply the regions before and after the CDR3; the full variable domain is: DTGVSQNPRHKITKRGQNVTFRCDPISEHNRLYWYRQTLGQGPEFLTYFQNEAQLEKSRLLSDRFSAERPKGSFSTLEIQRTEQGDSAMYLCASSSDMGSPLHFGNGTRLTVT.